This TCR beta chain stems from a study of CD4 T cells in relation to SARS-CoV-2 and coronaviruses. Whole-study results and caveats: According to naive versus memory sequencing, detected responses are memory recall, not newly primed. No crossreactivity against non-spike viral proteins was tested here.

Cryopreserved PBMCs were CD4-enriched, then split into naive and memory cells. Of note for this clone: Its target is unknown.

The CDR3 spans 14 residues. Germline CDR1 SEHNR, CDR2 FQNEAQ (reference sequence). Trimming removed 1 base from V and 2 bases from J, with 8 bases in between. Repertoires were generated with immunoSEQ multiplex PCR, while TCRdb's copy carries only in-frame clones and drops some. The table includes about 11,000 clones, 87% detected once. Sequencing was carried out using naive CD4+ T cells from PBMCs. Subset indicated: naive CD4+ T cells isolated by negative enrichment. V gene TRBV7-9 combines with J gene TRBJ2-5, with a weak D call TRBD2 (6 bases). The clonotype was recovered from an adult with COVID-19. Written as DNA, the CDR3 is TGTGCCAGCAGCTTAGTTAGCGGACAAGAGACCCAGTACTTC. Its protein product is CASSLVSGQETQYF.